The present TCR beta chain was sequenced within a study of blood T cell repertoires in COVID-19. Clones were sequenced by immunoSEQ multiplex PCR, and TCRdb holds only the in-frame ones, with some missing. The repertoire holds around 210,000 clones, approximately 85% seen once, with 5% to 6.5% in the top ten. The CDR3 sequence is 13 residues long. V shed 6 bases, J shed 4 bases, and the junction held 3 bases outside the gene matches. The germline V gene encodes CDR1 ENHRY and CDR2 SYGVKD. The chain employs TRBV10-3 and TRBJ1-1, with 9 bases matching TRBD1. This receptor was identified in a man aged 50 to 60 with COVID-19, enrolled during active disease. The source material was peripheral blood. The CDR3 sequence is CAIRGQGGTEAFF. Here the CDR3 DNA reads TGTGCCATCAGGGGACAGGGAGGCACTGAAGCTTTCTTT.